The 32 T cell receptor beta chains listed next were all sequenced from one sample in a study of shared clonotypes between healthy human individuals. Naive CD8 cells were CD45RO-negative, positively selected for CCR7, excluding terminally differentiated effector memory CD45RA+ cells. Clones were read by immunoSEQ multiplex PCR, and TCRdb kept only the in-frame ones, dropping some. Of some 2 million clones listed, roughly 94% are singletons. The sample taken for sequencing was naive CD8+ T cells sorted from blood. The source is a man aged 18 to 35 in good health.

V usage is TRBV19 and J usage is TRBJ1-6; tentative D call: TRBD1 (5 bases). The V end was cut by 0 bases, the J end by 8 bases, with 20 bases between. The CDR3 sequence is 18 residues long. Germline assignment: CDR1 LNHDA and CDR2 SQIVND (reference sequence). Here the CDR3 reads CASSIDLAAGITDSPLHF. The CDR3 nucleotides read TGTGCCAGTAGTATAGATCTGGCGGCAGGGATAACGGATTCACCCCTCCACTTT.

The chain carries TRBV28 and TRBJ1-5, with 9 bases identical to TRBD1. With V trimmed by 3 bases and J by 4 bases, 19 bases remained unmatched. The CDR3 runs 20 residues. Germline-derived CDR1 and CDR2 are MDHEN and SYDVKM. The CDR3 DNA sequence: TGTGCCAGCAGTTTCACTTTCGGGACAGGGAATATAGGGGGGAATCAGCCCCAGCATTTT. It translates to CASSFTFGTGNIGGNQPQHF.

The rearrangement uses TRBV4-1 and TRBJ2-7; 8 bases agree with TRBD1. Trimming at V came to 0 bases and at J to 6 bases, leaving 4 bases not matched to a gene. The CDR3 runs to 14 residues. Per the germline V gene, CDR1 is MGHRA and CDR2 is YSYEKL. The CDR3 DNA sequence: TGCGCCAGCAGCCAAGATCGACAGGGGATCGAGCAGTACTTC. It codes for CASSQDRQGIEQYF.

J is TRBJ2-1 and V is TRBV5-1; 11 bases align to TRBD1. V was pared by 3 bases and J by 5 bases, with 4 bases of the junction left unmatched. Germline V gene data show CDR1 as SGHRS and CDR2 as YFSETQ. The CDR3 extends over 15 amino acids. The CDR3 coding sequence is TGCGCCAGCAGCTCAGAGGACAGGGGGCACAATGAGCAGTTCTTC. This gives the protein CASSSEDRGHNEQFF. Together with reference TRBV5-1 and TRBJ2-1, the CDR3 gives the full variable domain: KAGVTQTPRYLIKTRGQQVTLSCSPISGHRSVSWYQQTPGQGLQFLFEYFSETQRNKGNFPGRFSGRQFSNSRSEMNVSTLELGDSALYLCASSSEDRGHNEQFFGPGTRLTVL.

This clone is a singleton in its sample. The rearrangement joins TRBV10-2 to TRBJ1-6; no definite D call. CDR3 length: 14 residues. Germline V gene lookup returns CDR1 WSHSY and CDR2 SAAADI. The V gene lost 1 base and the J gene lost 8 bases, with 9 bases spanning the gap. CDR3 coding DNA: TGCGCCAGCAGTGAGTTGGGAGCCGATTCACCCCTCCACTTT. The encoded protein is CASSELGADSPLHF.

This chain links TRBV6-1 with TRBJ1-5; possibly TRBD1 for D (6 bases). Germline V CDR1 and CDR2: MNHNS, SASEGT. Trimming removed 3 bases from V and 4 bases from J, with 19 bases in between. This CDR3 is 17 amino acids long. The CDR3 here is CASSEGLGGLANQPQHF. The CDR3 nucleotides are TGTGCCAGCAGTGAGGGTTTGGGGGGGCTCGCAAATCAGCCCCAGCATTTT.

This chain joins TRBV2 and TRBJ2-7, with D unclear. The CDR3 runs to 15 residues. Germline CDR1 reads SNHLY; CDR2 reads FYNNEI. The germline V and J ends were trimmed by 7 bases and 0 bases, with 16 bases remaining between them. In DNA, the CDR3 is TGTGCCAGCATTCCCGGACGGTTGAGCTCCTACGAGCAGTACTTC. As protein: CASIPGRLSSYEQYF.

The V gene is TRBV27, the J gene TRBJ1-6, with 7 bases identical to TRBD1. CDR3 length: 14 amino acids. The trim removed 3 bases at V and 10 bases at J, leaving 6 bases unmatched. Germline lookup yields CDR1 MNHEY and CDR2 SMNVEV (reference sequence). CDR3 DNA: TGTGCCAGCAGTTTTATAGGGGGCGGCTCACCCCTCCACTTT. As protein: CASSFIGGGSPLHF.

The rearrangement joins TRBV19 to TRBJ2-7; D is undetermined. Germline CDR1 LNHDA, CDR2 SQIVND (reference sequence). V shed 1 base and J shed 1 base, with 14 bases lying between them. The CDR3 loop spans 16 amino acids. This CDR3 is CASSIVSGPDSYEQYF. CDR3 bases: TGTGCCAGTAGTATAGTCTCAGGCCCGGATTCCTACGAGCAGTACTTC.

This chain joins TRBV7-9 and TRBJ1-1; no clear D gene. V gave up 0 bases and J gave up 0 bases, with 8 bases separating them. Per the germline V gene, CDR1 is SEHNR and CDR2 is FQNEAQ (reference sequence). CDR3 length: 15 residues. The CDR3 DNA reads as TGTGCCAGCAGCTTAGCTTACAGTATGAACACTGAAGCTTTCTTT. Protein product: CASSLAYSMNTEAFF.

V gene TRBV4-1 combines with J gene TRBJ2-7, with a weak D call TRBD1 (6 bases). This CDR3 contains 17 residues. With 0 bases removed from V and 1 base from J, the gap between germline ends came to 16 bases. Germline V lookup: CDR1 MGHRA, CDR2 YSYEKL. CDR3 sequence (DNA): TGCGCCAGCAGCCAAGACCCGCTGGGACACGAGTCCTACGAGCAGTACTTC. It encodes CASSQDPLGHESYEQYF.

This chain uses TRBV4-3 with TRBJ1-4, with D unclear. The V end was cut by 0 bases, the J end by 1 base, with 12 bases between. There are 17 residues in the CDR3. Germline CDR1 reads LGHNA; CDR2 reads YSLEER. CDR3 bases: TGCGCCAGCAGCCAAGATGGGGTTGGGGTAACTAATGAAAAACTGTTTTTT. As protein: CASSQDGVGVTNEKLFF.

In nucleotides, the CDR3 is TGCGCCAGCAGCCCTTCGACGGGGGGCTCCTACGAGCAGTACTTC. Translating gives CASSPSTGGSYEQYF. The chain uses TRBV5-1 and TRBJ2-7, with 7 bases that match TRBD2. The CDR3 has 15 amino acids. The germline gives CDR1 SGHRS, CDR2 YFSETQ. Trimming took 4 bases from V and 0 from J; bases not matched to a gene: 7.

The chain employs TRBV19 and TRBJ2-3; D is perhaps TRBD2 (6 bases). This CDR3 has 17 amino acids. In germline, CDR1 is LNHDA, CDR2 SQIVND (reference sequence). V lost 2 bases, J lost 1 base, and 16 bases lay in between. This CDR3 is CASSIIRTASGTDTQYF. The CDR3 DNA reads TGTGCCAGTAGTATAATTCGTACGGCTAGCGGCACAGATACGCAGTATTTT.

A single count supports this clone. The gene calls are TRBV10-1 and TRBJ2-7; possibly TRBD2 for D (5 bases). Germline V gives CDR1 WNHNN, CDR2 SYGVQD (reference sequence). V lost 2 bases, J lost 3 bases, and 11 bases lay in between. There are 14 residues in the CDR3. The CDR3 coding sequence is TGCGCCAGCAGTGAGGGGGAGTCGGGCTACGAGCAGTACTTC. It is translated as CASSEGESGYEQYF.

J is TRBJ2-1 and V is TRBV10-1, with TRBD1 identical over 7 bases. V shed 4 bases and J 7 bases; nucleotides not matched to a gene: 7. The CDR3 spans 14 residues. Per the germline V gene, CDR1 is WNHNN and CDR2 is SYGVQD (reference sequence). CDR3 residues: CASSATKTGNEQFF. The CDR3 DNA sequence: TGCGCCAGCAGTGCCACCAAGACAGGGAATGAGCAGTTCTTC.

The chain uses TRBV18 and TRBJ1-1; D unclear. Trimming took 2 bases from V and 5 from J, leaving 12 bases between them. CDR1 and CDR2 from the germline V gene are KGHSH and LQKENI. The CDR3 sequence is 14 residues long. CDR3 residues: CASSPRAILTEAFF. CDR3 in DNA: TGTGCCAGCTCACCAAGGGCTATTTTAACTGAAGCTTTCTTT.

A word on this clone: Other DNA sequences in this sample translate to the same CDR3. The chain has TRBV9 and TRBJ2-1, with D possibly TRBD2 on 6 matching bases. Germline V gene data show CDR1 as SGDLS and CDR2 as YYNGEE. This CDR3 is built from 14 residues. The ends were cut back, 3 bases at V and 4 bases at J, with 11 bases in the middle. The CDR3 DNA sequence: TGTGCCAGCAGCGGCCGGGACTCATACAATGAGCAGTTCTTC. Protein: CASSGRDSYNEQFF.

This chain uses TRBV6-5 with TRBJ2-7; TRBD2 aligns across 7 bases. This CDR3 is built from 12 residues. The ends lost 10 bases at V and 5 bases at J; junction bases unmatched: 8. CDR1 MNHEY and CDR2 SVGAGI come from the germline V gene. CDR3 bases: TGTGCCACCCAGCGGCTAGCGGACGAGCAGTACTTC. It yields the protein CATQRLADEQYF.

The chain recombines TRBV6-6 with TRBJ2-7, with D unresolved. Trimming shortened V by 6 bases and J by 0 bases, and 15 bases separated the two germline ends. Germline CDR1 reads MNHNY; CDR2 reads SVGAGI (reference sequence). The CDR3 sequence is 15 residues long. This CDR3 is CASSSLAESSYEQYF. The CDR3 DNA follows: TGTGCCAGCAGCTCCCTGGCGGAGAGCTCCTACGAGCAGTACTTC.

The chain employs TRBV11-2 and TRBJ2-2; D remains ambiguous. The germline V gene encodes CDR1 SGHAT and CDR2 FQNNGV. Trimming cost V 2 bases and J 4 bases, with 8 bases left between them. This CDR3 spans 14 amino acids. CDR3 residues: CASSLKVGTGELFF. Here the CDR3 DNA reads TGTGCCAGCAGCTTAAAAGTGGGCACCGGGGAGCTGTTTTTT.

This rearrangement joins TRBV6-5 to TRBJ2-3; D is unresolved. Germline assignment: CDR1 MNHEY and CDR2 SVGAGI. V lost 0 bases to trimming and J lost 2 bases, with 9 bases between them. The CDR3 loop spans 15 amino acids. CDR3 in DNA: TGTGCCAGCAGTTACTCGATAGGAGCCACAGATACGCAGTATTTT. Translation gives CASSYSIGATDTQYF.

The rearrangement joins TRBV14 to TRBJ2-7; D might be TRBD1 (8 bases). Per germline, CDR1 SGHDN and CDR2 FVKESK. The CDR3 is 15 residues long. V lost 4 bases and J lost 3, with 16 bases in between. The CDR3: CASSPSGGGGYEQYF. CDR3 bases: TGTGCCAGCAGCCCGTCAGGGGGCGGGGGCTACGAGCAGTACTTC.

The CDR3 region has the DNA TGTGCCAGCAGTTTAATATCAGGGGCGAATGAGCAGTTCTTC. It translates to CASSLISGANEQFF. V usage is TRBV28 and J usage is TRBJ2-1; a possible D gene is TRBD1 (6 bases). Trimming cost V 2 bases and J 7 bases, with 12 bases left between them. The CDR3 is 14 residues long. Per germline, CDR1 MDHEN and CDR2 SYDVKM.

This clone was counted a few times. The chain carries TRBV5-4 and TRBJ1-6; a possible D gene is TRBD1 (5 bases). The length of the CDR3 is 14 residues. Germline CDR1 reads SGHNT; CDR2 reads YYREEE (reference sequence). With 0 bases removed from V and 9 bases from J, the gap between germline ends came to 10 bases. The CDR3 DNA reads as TGTGCCAGCAGCTTGGGGGGGATAGGTTCACCCCTCCACTTT. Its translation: CASSLGGIGSPLHF.

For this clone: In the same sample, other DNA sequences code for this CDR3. The CDR3 DNA is TGTGCCAGCAGCTTAGCGTCTTCCTACGAGCAGTACTTC. Translation gives CASSLASSYEQYF. The V call is TRBV7-9, the J call TRBJ2-7, with unresolved D. The CDR3 is made up of 13 amino acids. Germline assignment: CDR1 SEHNR and CDR2 FQNEAQ (reference sequence). V lost 0 bases and J 1 base, leaving 4 bases between the germline ends.

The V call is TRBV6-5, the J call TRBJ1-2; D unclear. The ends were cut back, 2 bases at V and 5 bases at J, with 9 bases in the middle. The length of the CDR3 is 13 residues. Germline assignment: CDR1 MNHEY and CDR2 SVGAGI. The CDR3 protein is CASSYREGYGYTF. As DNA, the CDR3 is TGTGCCAGCAGTTACAGGGAAGGATATGGCTACACCTTC.

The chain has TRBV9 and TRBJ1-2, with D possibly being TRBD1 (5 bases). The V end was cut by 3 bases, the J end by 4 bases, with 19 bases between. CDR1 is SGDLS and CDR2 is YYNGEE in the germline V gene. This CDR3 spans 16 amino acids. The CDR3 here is CASSAPGRAGFYGYTF. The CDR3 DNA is TGTGCCAGCAGCGCCCCCGGCAGGGCGGGTTTCTATGGCTACACCTTC. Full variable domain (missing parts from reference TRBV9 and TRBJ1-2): DSGVTQTPKHLITATGQRVTLRCSPRSGDLSVYWYQQSLDQGLQFLIQYYNGEERAKGNILERFSAQQFPDLHSELNLSSLELGDSALYFCASSAPGRAGFYGYTFGSGTRLTVV.

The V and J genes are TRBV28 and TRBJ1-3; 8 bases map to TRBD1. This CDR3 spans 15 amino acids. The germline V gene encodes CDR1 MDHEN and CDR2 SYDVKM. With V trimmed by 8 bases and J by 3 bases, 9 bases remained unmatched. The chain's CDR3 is CASVPTGAGGNTIYF. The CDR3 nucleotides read TGTGCCAGCGTGCCGACAGGGGCGGGTGGAAACACCATATATTTT.

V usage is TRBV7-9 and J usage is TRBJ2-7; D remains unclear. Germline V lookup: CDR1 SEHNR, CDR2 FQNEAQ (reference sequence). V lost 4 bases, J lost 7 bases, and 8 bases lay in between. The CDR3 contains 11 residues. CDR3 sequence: CASSSEQEQYF. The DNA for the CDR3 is TGTGCCAGCAGCTCTGAACAAGAGCAGTACTTC.

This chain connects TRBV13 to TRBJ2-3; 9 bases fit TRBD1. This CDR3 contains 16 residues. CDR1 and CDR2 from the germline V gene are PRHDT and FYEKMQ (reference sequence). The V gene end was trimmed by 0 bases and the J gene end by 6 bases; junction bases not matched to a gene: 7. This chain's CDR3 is CASSLGLDRGADTQYF. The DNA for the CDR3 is TGTGCCAGCAGCTTAGGCCTGGACAGGGGTGCGGATACGCAGTATTTT.

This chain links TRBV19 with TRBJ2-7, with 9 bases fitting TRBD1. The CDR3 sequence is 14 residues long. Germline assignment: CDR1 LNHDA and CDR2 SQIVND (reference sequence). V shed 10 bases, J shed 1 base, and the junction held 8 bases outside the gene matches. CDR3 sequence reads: CATSPGQGSYEQYF. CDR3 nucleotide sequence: TGTGCCACATCACCGGGACAGGGATCCTACGAGCAGTACTTC. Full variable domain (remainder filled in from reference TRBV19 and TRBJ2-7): DGGITQSPKYLFRKEGQNVTLSCEQNLNHDAMYWYRQDPGQGLRLIYYSQIVNDFQKGDIAEGYSVSREKKESFPLTVTSAQKNPTAFYLCATSPGQGSYEQYFGPGTRLTVT.